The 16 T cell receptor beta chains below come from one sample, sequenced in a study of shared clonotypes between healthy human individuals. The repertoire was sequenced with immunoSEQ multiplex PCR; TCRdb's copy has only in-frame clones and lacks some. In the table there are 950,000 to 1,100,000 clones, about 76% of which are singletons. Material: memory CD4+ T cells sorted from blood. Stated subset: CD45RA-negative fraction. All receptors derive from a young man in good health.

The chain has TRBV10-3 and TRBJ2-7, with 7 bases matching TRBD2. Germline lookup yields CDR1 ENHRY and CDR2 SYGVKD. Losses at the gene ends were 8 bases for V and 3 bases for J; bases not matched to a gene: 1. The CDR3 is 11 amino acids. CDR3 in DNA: TGTGCCATCGGGACTAACTACGAGCAGTACTTC. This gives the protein CAIGTNYEQYF.

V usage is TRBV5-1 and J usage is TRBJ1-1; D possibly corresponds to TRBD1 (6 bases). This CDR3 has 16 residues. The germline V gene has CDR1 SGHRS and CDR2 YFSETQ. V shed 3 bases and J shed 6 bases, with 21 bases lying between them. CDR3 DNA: TGCGCCAGCAGCTCCCTGGTGACAGGCTCGAGGGCTGAAGCTTTCTTT. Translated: CASSSLVTGSRAEAFF.

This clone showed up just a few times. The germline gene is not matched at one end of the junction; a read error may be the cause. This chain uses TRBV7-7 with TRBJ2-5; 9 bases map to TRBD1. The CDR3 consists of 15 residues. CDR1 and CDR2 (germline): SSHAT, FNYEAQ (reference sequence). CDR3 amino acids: CASSLDGGQGETQYF. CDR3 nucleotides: TGTGCTAGCAGCTTAGATGGGGGACAGGGAGAGACCCAGTACTTC.

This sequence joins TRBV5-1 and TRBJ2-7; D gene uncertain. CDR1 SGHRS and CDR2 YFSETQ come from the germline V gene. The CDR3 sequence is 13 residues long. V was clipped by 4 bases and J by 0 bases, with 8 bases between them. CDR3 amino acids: CASSADGSYEQYF. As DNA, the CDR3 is TGCGCCAGCAGCGCGGACGGCTCCTACGAGCAGTACTTC.

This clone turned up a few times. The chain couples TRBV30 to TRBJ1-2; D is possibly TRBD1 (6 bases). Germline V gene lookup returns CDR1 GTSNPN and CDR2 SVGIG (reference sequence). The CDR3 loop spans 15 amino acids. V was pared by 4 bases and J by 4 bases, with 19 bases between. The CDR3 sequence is CAWTLPGQDVYGYTF. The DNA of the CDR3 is TGTGCCTGGACTCTACCGGGACAAGACGTCTATGGCTACACCTTC.

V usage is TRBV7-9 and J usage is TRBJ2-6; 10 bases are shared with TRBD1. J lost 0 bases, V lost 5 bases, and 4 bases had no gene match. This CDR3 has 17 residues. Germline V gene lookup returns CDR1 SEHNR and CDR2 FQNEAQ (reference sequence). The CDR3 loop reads CASSTWDRGSGANVLTF. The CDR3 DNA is TGTGCCAGCAGCACCTGGGACAGGGGCTCTGGGGCCAACGTCCTGACTTTC.

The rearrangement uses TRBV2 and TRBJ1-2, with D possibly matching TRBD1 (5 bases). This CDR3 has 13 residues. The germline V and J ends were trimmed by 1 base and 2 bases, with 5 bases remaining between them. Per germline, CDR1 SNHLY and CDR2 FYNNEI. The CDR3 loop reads CASSEEGNYGYTF. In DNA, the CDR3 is TGTGCCAGCAGTGAAGAGGGGAACTATGGCTACACCTTC.

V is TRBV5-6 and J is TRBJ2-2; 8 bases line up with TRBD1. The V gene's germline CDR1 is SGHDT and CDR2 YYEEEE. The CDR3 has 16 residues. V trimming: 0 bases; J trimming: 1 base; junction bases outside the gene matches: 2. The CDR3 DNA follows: TGTGCCAGCAGCTTGGTTGGACAGGGGAACACCGGGGAGCTGTTTTTT. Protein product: CASSLVGQGNTGELFF.

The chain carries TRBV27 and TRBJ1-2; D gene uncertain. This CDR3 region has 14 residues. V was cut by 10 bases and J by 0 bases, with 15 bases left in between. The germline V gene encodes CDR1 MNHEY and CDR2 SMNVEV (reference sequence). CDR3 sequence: CATKISSANYGYTF. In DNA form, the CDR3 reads TGTGCCACCAAGATCTCGTCGGCTAACTATGGCTACACCTTC.

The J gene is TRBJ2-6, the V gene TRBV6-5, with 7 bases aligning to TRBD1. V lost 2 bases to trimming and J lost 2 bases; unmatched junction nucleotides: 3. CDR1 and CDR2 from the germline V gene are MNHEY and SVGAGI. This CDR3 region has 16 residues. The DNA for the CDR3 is TGTGCCAGCAGTTACGCGACAGGGACTGGGGCCAACGTCCTGACTTTC. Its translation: CASSYATGTGANVLTF.

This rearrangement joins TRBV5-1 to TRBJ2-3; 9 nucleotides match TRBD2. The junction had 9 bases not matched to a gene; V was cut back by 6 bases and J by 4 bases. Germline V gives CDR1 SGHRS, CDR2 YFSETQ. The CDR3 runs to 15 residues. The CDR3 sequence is CASINRVAGADTQYF. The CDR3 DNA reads TGCGCCAGCATAAACCGTGTAGCGGGAGCAGATACGCAGTATTTT.

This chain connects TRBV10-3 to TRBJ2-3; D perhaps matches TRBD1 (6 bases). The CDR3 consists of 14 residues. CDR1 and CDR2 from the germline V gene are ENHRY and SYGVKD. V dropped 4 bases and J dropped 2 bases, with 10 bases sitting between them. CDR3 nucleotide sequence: TGTGCCATCAGTGGGACAGCTCTCACAGATACGCAGTATTTT. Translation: CAISGTALTDTQYF.

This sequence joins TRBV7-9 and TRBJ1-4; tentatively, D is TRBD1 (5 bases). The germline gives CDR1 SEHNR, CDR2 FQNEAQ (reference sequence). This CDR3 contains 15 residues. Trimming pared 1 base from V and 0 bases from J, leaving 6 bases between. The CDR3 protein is CASSLGTTTNEKLFF. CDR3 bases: TGTGCCAGCAGCTTAGGGACAACAACTAATGAAAAACTGTTTTTT. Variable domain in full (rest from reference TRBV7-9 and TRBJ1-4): DTGVSQNPRHKITKRGQNVTFRCDPISEHNRLYWYRQTLGQGPEFLTYFQNEAQLEKSRLLSDRFSAERPKGSFSTLEIQRTEQGDSAMYLCASSLGTTTNEKLFFGSGTQLSVL.

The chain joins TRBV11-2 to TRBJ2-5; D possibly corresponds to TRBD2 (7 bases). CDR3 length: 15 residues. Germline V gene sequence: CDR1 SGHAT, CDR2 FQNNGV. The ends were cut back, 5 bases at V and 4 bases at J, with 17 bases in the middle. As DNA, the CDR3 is TGTGCCAGCAGCCCTCTCGGGGGGCTGAGAGAGACCCAGTACTTC. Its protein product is CASSPLGGLRETQYF.

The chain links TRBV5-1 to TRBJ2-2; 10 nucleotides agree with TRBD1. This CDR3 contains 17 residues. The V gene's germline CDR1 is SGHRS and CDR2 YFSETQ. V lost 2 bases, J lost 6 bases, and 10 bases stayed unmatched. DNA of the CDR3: TGCGCCAGCAGCTTAACTTTTTCGACAGGGGGCCCCGGGGAGCTGTTTTTT. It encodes CASSLTFSTGGPGELFF.

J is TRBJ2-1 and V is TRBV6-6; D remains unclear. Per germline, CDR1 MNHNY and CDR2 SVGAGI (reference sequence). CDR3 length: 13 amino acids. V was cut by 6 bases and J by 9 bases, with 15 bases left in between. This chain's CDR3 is CASRPRSVGEQFF. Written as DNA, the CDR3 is TGTGCCAGCAGACCCCGGAGCGTTGGTGAGCAGTTCTTC.